This T cell receptor beta chain is from a study of blood T cells in healthy people across ages. Germline values: CDR1 ENHRY, CDR2 SYGVKD. The CDR3 is 15 residues long. J gave up 4 bases and V 4 bases, and 8 bases lay outside the gene matches. Alongside a J-beta primer mix, a sample-barcoded 5' primer served in a second PCR lasting roughly 7 to 12 cycles. Using its own MiXCR run on the 5' RACE reads, TCRdb lists one record per CDR3 protein. The data contain around 1,000,000 distinct CDR3 sequences, roughly two fifths of them singletons. The clonotype was recovered from a young man in good health. V is TRBV10-3 and J is TRBJ1-2; 8 bases match TRBD1. Sequencing input: blood. CDR3 sequence (DNA): TGTGCCATCAGTGGGGGGGTGGGACAGGTCTATGGCTACACCTTC. Protein sequence: CAISGGVGQVYGYTF.